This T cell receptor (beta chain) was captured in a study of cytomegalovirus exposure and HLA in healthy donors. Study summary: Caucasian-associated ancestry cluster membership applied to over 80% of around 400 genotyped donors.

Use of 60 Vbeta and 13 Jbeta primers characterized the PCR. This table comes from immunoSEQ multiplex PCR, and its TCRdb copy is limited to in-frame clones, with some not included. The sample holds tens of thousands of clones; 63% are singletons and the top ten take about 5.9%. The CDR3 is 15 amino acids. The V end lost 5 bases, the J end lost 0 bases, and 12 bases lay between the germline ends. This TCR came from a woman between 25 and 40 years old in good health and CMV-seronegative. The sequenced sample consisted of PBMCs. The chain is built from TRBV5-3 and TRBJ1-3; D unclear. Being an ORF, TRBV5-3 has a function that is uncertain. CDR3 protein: CARRRRVASGNTIYF. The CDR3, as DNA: TGTGCCAGAAGACGCCGGGTTGCCTCTGGAAACACCATATATTTT.